This entry describes one TCR beta chain. Here immunoSEQ multiplex PCR was the method, and the copy in TCRdb shows in-frame clones only, minus some. The data contain roughly 60,000 clones, approximately 87% of them seen just once; the ten biggest clones take up roughly 5.2%. The V gene lost 5 bases and the J gene lost 2 bases, with 10 bases spanning the gap. Germline CDR1 is LNHNV and CDR2 is YYDKDF (reference sequence). The CDR3 sequence is 13 residues long. The data were taken from a study of technical replicates of blood from a few donors. This sequence originates from a human donor in good health. Some clones in this sample may be carry-over from other donors' samples. Sequenced input: PBMCs. J is TRBJ2-7 and V is TRBV15; a weak D match, TRBD2 (5 bases). The CDR3 DNA sequence: TGTGCCACCAGCCCGCCGGGGACCTACGAGCAGTACTTC. Protein product: CATSPPGTYEQYF.